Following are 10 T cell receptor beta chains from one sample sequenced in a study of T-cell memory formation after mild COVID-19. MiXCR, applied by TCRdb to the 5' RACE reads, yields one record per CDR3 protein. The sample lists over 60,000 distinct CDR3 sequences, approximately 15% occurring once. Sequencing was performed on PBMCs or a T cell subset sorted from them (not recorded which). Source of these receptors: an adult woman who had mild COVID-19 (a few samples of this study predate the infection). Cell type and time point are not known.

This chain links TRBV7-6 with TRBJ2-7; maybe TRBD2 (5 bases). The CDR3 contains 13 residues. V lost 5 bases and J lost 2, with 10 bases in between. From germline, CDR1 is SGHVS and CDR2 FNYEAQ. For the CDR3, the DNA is TGTGCCAGCAGCCTGGGAGTAACCTACGAGCAGTACTTC. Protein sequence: CASSLGVTYEQYF.

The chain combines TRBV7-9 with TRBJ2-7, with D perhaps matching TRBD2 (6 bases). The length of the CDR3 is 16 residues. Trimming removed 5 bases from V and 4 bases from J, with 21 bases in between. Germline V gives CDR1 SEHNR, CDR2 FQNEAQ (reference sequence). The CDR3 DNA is TGTGCCAGCAGCCCTGAAGCGGGCACAGTCCATTACGAGCAGTACTTC. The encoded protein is CASSPEAGTVHYEQYF.

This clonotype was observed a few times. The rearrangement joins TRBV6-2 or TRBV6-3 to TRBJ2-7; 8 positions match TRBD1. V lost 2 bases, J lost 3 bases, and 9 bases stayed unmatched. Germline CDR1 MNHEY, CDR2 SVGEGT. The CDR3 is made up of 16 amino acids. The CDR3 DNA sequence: TGTGCCAGCAGTTACGATGGACAGGGAATTGGCTACGAGCAGTACTTC. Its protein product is CASSYDGQGIGYEQYF.

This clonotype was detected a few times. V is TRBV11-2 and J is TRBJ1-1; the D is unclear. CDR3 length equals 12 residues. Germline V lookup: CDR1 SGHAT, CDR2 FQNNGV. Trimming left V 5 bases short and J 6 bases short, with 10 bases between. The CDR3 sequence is CASSPPGPEAFF. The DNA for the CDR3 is TGTGCCAGCAGCCCCCCTGGGCCTGAAGCTTTCTTT.

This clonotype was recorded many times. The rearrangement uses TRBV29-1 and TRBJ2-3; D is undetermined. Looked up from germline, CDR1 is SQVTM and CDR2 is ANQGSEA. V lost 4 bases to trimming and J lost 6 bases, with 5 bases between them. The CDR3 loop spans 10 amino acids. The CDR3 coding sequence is TGCAGCGTTGTAAGGGATACGCAGTATTTT. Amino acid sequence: CSVVRDTQYF.

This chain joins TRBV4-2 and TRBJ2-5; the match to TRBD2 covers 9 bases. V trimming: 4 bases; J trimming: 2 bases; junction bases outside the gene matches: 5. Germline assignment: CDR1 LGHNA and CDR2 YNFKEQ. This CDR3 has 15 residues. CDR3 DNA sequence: TGTGCCAGCAGCCCTAGACTAGCGGTACAAGAGACCCAGTACTTC. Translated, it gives CASSPRLAVQETQYF.

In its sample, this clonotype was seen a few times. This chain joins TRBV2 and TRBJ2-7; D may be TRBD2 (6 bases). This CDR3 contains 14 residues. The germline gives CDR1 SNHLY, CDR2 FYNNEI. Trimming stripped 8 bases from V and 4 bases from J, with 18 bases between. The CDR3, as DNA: TGTGCCAGCTGCCCGTGGAGCGGAGGGTACGAGCAGTACTTC. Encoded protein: CASCPWSGGYEQYF.

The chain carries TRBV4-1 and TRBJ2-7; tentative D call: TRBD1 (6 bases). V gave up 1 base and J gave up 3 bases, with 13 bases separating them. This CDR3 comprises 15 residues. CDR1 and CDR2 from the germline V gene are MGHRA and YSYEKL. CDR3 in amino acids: CASSQAWDILYEQYF. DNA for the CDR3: TGCGCCAGCAGCCAAGCCTGGGACATCCTCTACGAGCAGTACTTC.

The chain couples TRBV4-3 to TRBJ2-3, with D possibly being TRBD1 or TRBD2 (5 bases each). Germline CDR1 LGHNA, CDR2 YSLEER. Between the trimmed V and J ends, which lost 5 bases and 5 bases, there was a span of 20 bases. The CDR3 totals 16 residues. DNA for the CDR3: TGCGCCAGCAGCTCCGAACGGACGGGGACGCTAGATACGCAGTATTTT. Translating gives CASSSERTGTLDTQYF.

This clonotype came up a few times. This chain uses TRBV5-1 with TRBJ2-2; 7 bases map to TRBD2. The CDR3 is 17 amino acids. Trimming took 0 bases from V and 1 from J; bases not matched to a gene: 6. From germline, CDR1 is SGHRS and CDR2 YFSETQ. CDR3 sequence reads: CASSLGLAVMNTGELFF. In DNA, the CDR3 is TGCGCCAGCAGCTTGGGGCTAGCGGTGATGAACACCGGGGAGCTGTTTTTT.